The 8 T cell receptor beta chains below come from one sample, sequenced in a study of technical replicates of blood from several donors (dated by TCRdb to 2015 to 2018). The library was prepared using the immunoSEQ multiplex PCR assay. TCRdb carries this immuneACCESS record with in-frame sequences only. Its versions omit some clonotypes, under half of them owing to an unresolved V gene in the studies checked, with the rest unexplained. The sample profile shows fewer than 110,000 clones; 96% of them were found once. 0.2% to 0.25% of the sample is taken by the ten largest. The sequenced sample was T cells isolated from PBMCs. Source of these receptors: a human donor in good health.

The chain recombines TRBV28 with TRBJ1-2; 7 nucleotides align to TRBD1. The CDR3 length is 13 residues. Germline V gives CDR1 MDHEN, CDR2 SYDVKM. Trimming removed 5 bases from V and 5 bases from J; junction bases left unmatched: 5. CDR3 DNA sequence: TGTGCCAGCAGTCGAGACAGGGTATATGGCTACACCTTC. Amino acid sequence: CASSRDRVYGYTF.

For the CDR3, the DNA is TGTGCCAGCAGCCCCGGCCGGGACAGGGGATTTCAGCCCCAGCATTTT. This translates into CASSPGRDRGFQPQHF. V usage is TRBV4-2 and J usage is TRBJ1-5; 10 bases are shared with TRBD1. With 4 bases clipped from V and 6 bases from J, the junction kept 9 bases outside the gene matches. CDR3 length: 16 residues. Germline assignment: CDR1 LGHNA and CDR2 YNFKEQ.

The CDR3 DNA reads TGTGCCAGCAGTGAATCGCGGGGGGCCTACGAGCAGTACTTC. Its protein product is CASSESRGAYEQYF. The gene calls are TRBV25-1 and TRBJ2-7; TRBD2 aligns across 8 bases. Germline V gene lookup returns CDR1 MGHDK and CDR2 SYGVNS. V lost 1 base to trimming and J lost 2 bases; unmatched junction nucleotides: 1. CDR3 length: 14 residues.

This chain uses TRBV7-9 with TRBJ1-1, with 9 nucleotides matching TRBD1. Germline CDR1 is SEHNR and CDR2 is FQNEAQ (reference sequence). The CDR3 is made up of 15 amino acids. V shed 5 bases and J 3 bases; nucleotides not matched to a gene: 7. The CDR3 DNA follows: TGTGCCAGCAGCCCTGCGGACAGGGGAGACACTGAAGCTTTCTTT. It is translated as CASSPADRGDTEAFF.

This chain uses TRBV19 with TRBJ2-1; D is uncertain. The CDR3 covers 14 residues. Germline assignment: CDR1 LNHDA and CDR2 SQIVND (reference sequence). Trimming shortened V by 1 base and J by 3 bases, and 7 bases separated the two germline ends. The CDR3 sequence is CASSIGADYNEQFF. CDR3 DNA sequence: TGTGCCAGTAGTATAGGTGCAGACTACAATGAGCAGTTCTTC.

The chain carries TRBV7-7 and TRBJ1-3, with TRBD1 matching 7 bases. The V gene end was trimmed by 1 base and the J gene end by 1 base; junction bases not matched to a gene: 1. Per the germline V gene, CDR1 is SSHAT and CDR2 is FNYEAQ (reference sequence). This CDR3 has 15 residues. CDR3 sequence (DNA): TGTGCCAGCAGCTTAGACAGGGGTTCTGGAAACACCATATATTTT. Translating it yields CASSLDRGSGNTIYF.

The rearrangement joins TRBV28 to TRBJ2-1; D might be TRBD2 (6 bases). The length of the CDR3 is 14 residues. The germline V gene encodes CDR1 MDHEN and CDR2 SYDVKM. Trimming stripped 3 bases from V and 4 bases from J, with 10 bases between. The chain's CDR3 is CASSFAGQYNEQFF. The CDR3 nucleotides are TGTGCCAGCAGTTTTGCGGGGCAGTACAATGAGCAGTTCTTC.

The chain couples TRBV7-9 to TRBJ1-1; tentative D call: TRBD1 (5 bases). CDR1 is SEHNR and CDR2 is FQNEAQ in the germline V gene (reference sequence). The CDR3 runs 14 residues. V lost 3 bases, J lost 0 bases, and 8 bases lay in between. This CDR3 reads CASSFQGLNTEAFF. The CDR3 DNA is TGTGCCAGCAGCTTTCAGGGTTTGAACACTGAAGCTTTCTTT.